The rows below give T cell receptor beta chains drawn from one sample of a study of T cells in Graves' hyperthyroidism and ophthalmopathy. TCRdb re-called the multiplex PCR reads through MiXCR, storing one row per CDR3 protein. Of some 720,000 distinct CDR3 sequences in the sample, 15% to 20% were seen once. Sequencing was performed on blood. These receptors originate from a man aged 18 to 29 with Graves' hyperthyroidism. CDR3s leave out the opening cysteine and the closing phenylalanine or tryptophan.

V,J,CDR3
TRBV5-6,TRBJ2-2,ASSFAPSGTGELF
TRBV28,TRBJ2-3,ASSLRGHKKDTQY
TRBV9,TRBJ2-7,ASSASQISYEQY
TRBV6-1,TRBJ2-3,ASRTPAAAGGSSDTQY
TRBV7-9,TRBJ2-2,ASSLVGSSNTGELF
TRBV6-2/TRBV6-3,TRBJ1-2,ASSYSSGASYGYT
TRBV24-1,TRBJ2-2,ATSRSTGELF
TRBV20-1,TRBJ1-2,SASVGDGYT
TRBV19,TRBJ2-7,ASTPEGYGEQY
TRBV28,TRBJ1-1,ASGDPRTEEHTEAF
TRBV7-9,TRBJ2-3,ASSLEVGSTDTQY
TRBV9,TRBJ2-2,ASGDGLAGGAGELF
TRBV24-1,TRBJ2-7,ATSDLSSEQY
TRBV2,TRBJ2-4,ASSEASILLGY
TRBV7-9,TRBJ1-1,ASSLGQGNTEAS
TRBV28,TRBJ2-2,ASSPTTEDGELF
TRBV5-1,TRBJ1-1,ASMITGGLNTEAF
TRBV7-8,NA,ASSLSSASYNEQY
TRBV2,TRBJ2-5,ASKEAGHQETQY
TRBV12-3/TRBV12-4,TRBJ2-6,ASSFRGANVLT
TRBV7-9,TRBJ2-1,AGSSSGLDSYNEQF
TRBV7-2,TRBJ2-1,ASSLDPWTGNNEQF
TRBV20-1,TRBJ2-3,SARLAGVIDTQY
TRBV5-5,TRBJ2-7,ASSLDLPGNEQY
TRBV20-1,TRBJ1-2,SAYVFYGYT
TRBV5-1,TRBJ1-1,ASSITGEGTEAF
TRBV5-1,TRBJ1-1,ASSPSFGTEAF
TRBV7-3,TRBJ2-1,ASSLGPGHSYNEQF
TRBV6-2/TRBV6-3,TRBJ2-3,ASSRRTVAGGRSDTQY
TRBV11-3,TRBJ2-1,ASAEDYLAYNEQF
TRBV27,TRBJ2-7,ASSTSDSSYEQY
TRBV5-1,TRBJ1-5,ASSFVETHPNQPQH
TRBV28,TRBJ1-6,ASRQGAGSPLH
TRBV7-9,TRBJ2-1,ASSLAPGTGLYNEQF
TRBV20-1,TRBJ2-5,SARERGGTQY
TRBV9,TRBJ2-4,ASSRGQGVLAKNIQY